Each of the 27 T cell receptor beta chains below was sequenced from the same sample in a study of post-analysis software for immune sequencing data (dated by TCRdb to 2015 to 2017). Library method: PCR. TCRdb names Illumina HiSeq 2500 as the instrument used. To reduce PCR and sequencing biases, unique molecular identifiers were incorporated into the TCR beta cDNA libraries. TCRdb trimmed the raw reads at Q25, called clones with MiXCR and kept productive beta chains. Identical CDR3 protein sequences are pooled into one entry, listed with their most common genes and DNA. The table for this sample lists fewer than 900,000 distinct CDR3 sequences; 46% of them were counted only once. Over 4.5% of the sample rests with the top ten. Antigens of these TCRs are unknown. The paper's findings and limits, for the study overall: Significantly higher frequencies in patients than in controls were found for a few TRBV segments, including TRBV5-6, TRBV5-1 and TRBV20-1.

Sequenced: blood. The receptors come from a girl under 18 with multiple sclerosis.

The chain links TRBV28 to TRBJ2-5; D might be TRBD2 (6 bases). This CDR3 has 11 residues. V dropped 8 bases and J dropped 11 bases, with 15 bases sitting between them. Germline CDR1 MDHEN, CDR2 SYDVKM. CDR3 in amino acids: CASSPRREQYF. CDR3 in DNA: TGTGCCAGCTCCCCCCGGAGGGAGCAGTACTTC.

This rearrangement joins TRBV29-1 to TRBJ2-5, with 10 bases that match TRBD2. Germline V gene lookup returns CDR1 SQVTM and CDR2 ANQGSEA. The J segment lost 1 base and the V segment lost 1 base, leaving 9 bases of the junction unmatched. There are 17 residues in the CDR3. The CDR3 DNA sequence: TGCAGCGTTGAAGGTTTGGCTAGCGGGAGCCTCCAAGAGACCCAGTACTTC. It specifies CSVEGLASGSLQETQYF.

CDR3 protein: CSARDPTGSYGYTF. The CDR3 DNA follows: TGCAGTGCTAGGGACCCGACAGGGTCCTATGGCTACACCTTC. The rearrangement uses TRBV20-1 and TRBJ1-2; 7 nucleotides match TRBD1. CDR1 is DFQATT, CDR2 SNEGSKA, per germline (reference sequence). V lost 3 bases and J lost 4; bases outside the gene matches: 8. CDR3 length: 14 amino acids.

This clonotype was seen a few times. This sequence joins TRBV7-9 and TRBJ1-5, with D hard to call. The ends were cut back, 3 bases at V and 1 base at J, with 16 bases in the middle. The CDR3 sequence is 17 residues long. Germline loops: CDR1 SEHNR, CDR2 FQNEAQ (reference sequence). CDR3 in DNA: TGTGCCAGCAGCTTCGACACCGATATATGGAGCAATCAGCCCCAGCATTTT. Protein sequence: CASSFDTDIWSNQPQHF. The entire variable domain, with the rest obtained from reference TRBV7-9 and TRBJ1-5, is as follows: DTGVSQNPRHKITKRGQNVTFRCDPISEHNRLYWYRQTLGQGPEFLTYFQNEAQLEKSRLLSDRFSAERPKGSFSTLEIQRTEQGDSAMYLCASSFDTDIWSNQPQHFGDGTRLSIL.

J is TRBJ2-3 and V is TRBV29-1; D gene ambiguous. V was pared by 4 bases and J by 5 bases, with 4 bases between. The germline gives CDR1 SQVTM, CDR2 ANQGSEA. CDR3 size: 10 residues. The CDR3 region is CSVGVDTQYF. As DNA, the CDR3 is TGCAGCGTTGGGGTAGATACGCAGTATTTT.

The gene calls are TRBV12-3 or TRBV12-4 and TRBJ2-6; D is possibly TRBD1 (6 bases). V shed 6 bases and J shed 2 bases, with 14 bases lying between them. The length of the CDR3 is 16 residues. The CDR3 DNA follows: TGTGCCAGCAGCCGCCACAGGGTTACTGGGGCCAACGTCCTGACTTTC. This gives the protein CASSRHRVTGANVLTF.

The chain has TRBV5-1 and TRBJ1-2, with TRBD1 as a possible D gene (5 bases). V was trimmed by 0 bases and J by 0 bases, leaving 9 bases between them. Per the germline V gene, CDR1 is SGHRS and CDR2 is YFSETQ. The CDR3 runs to 15 residues. The CDR3 is CASSLAPGSNYGYTF. CDR3 DNA sequence: TGCGCCAGCAGCTTGGCCCCAGGGTCTAACTATGGCTACACCTTC.

The rearrangement links TRBV7-2 to TRBJ1-1; D is unresolved. The V end lost 5 bases, the J end lost 0 bases, and 16 bases lay between the germline ends. Germline V gene lookup returns CDR1 SGHTA and CDR2 FQGNSA. This CDR3 region has 16 residues. CDR3 bases: TGTGCCAGCAGCCGGGTGCAAGTAACGGTGAACACTGAAGCTTTCTTT. It codes for CASSRVQVTVNTEAFF.

This clonotype was observed a handful of times. The chain links TRBV7-2 to TRBJ2-3; 9 bases are a match to TRBD2. Trimming cost V 2 bases and J 2 bases; bases outside gene matches: 5. Germline V gene lookup returns CDR1 SGHTA and CDR2 FQGNSA. The CDR3 runs 16 residues. The CDR3: CASSLRLAGATDTQYF. The DNA of the CDR3 is TGTGCCAGCAGCTTAAGGTTAGCGGGAGCCACAGATACGCAGTATTTT. Full variable domain (remainder filled in from reference TRBV7-2 and TRBJ2-3): GAGVSQSPSNKVTEKGKDVELRCDPISGHTALYWYRQSLGQGLEFLIYFQGNSAPDKSGLPSDRFSAERTGGSVSTLTIQRTQQEDSAVYLCASSLRLAGATDTQYFGPGTRLTVL.

With respect to this clonotype: At one boundary the junction diverges from the germline segment, which might be a read error. V gene TRBV6-2 or TRBV6-3 combines with J gene TRBJ2-3; tentatively, D is TRBD1 (6 bases). CDR1 and CDR2 (germline): MNHEY, SVGEGT. The CDR3 is made up of 14 amino acids. CDR3 nucleotides: TGTGCCAGCAGTTCCACGACAGGCACAGATACGCGGTATTTT. Its translation: CASSSTTGTDTRYF.

The chain carries TRBV6-5 and TRBJ2-4, with 11 bases aligning to TRBD2. CDR3 size: 15 residues. Germline V gene lookup returns CDR1 MNHEY and CDR2 SVGAGI. Trimming at V came to 4 bases and at J to 6 bases, leaving 5 bases not matched to a gene. The CDR3 DNA is TGTGCCAGCAGTTCTACAGGGACTAGCGGAAACATTCAGTACTTC. The encoded protein is CASSSTGTSGNIQYF.

The rearrangement joins TRBV7-9 to TRBJ2-5; D unclear. V was shortened by 1 base and J by 1 base, with 10 bases between the two germline ends. Germline lookup yields CDR1 SEHNR and CDR2 FQNEAQ (reference sequence). The CDR3 loop spans 15 amino acids. The CDR3 spells CASSLEGPRQETQYF. In nucleotides, the CDR3 is TGTGCCAGCAGCTTAGAGGGCCCCCGCCAAGAGACCCAGTACTTC.

This clonotype was found a few times. V gene TRBV6-1 combines with J gene TRBJ1-4, with TRBD1 matching 8 bases. Germline CDR1 is MNHNS and CDR2 is SASEGT. This CDR3 is built from 17 residues. The junction had 11 bases not matched to a gene; V was cut back by 5 bases and J by 3 bases. Here the CDR3 DNA reads TGTGCCAGCAGTCCTGGACAGGGAGGCGGCGCTAATGAAAAACTGTTTTTT. The encoded protein is CASSPGQGGGANEKLFF.

In its sample, this clonotype was seen a few times. The V gene is TRBV7-9, the J gene TRBJ1-1, with D unresolved. V was pared by 4 bases and J by 1 base, with 7 bases between. From germline, CDR1 is SEHNR and CDR2 FQNEAQ (reference sequence). This CDR3 has 13 residues. The CDR3 DNA is TGTGCCAGCAGCTACCAGGAGAACACTGAAGCTTTCTTT. Translated, it gives CASSYQENTEAFF.

This clonotype was picked up one time. This chain joins TRBV20-1 and TRBJ2-2, with unresolved D. V shed 0 bases and J shed 3 bases, with 8 bases lying between them. The CDR3 totals 14 residues. Germline lookup yields CDR1 DFQATT and CDR2 SNEGSKA (reference sequence). CDR3 sequence reads: CSARDLGYTGELFF. The CDR3 DNA reads TGCAGTGCTAGAGATCTCGGCTACACCGGGGAGCTGTTTTTT.

This clonotype was recorded a few times. CDR3 region: CASSVEGTVREASSYNEQFF. The CDR3 nucleotides are TGTGCCAGCAGCGTAGAAGGGACTGTCCGAGAGGCGAGCTCCTACAATGAGCAGTTCTTC. V and J are TRBV9 and TRBJ2-1; D possibly corresponds to TRBD2 (6 bases). The CDR3 has 20 residues. Germline CDR1 and CDR2: SGDLS and YYNGEE. Trimming removed 0 bases from V and 0 bases from J, with 22 bases in between.

In this sample, this clonotype turned up a few times. The chain joins TRBV20-1 to TRBJ2-3; 7 nucleotides agree with TRBD2. The ends lost 7 bases at V and 0 bases at J; junction bases unmatched: 13. Germline CDR1 DFQATT, CDR2 SNEGSKA (reference sequence). CDR3 length: 16 amino acids. The CDR3 reads CSVQLGSGTSTDTQYF. The CDR3 bases are TGCAGTGTCCAGTTAGGGAGCGGGACCAGCACAGATACGCAGTATTTT.

J is TRBJ2-7 and V is TRBV7-9; the D gene is possibly TRBD2 (5 bases). Looked up from germline, CDR1 is SEHNR and CDR2 is FQNEAQ (reference sequence). The CDR3 is 15 residues long. V was cut by 3 bases and J by 4 bases, with 16 bases left in between. DNA for the CDR3: TGTGCCAGCAGCTTGGAGCAGGACTTGGATTACGAGCAGTACTTC. It codes for CASSLEQDLDYEQYF.

On this clonotype itself: An end of the junction does not agree with germline; a read error may underlie this. This rearrangement joins TRBV3-1 to TRBJ2-6, with TRBD1 identical over 9 bases. CDR1 and CDR2 from the germline V gene are LGHDT and YNNKEL (reference sequence). This CDR3 contains 18 residues. The CDR3 region is CASSQEGDRVSGANVPTF. CDR3 sequence (DNA): TGTGCCAGCAGCCAAGAGGGGGACAGGGTGTCTGGGGCCAACGTCCCGACTTTC.

Only a few counts were recorded for this clonotype. The J gene is TRBJ1-5, the V gene TRBV20-1; D is uncertain. Germline values: CDR1 DFQATT, CDR2 SNEGSKA (reference sequence). V gave up 4 bases and J gave up 4 bases, with 14 bases separating them. This CDR3 spans 14 amino acids. For the CDR3, the DNA is TGCAGTGCTACTTCTCTCAAGTCGAATCAGCCCCAGCATTTT. This gives the protein CSATSLKSNQPQHF.

This clonotype was found a few times. V is TRBV10-3 and J is TRBJ2-7; 7 nucleotides agree with TRBD2. The CDR3 length is 13 residues. Trimming removed 7 bases from V and 2 bases from J; junction bases left unmatched: 5. Per the germline V gene, CDR1 is ENHRY and CDR2 is SYGVKD. The CDR3 spells CAINAGDAYEQYF. In DNA form, the CDR3 reads TGTGCCATCAACGCGGGAGACGCCTACGAGCAGTACTTC.

This clonotype showed up just a few times. CDR3 region: CASSYGRDGYTF. CDR3 sequence (DNA): TGTGCCAGCAGTTACGGACGGGATGGCTACACCTTC. V and J are TRBV6-6 and TRBJ1-2; D gene ambiguous. V lost 2 bases and J 6 bases, leaving 7 bases between the germline ends. The germline gives CDR1 MNHNY, CDR2 SVGAGI (reference sequence). The CDR3 covers 12 residues.

This clonotype was seen at least ten times. The chain joins TRBV12-3 or TRBV12-4 to TRBJ2-7; 7 bases match TRBD1. The CDR3 extends over 13 amino acids. J lost 3 bases, V lost 3 bases, and 2 bases had no gene match. CDR3 DNA sequence: TGTGCCAGCAGTTTTAGGGGGCTCTACGAGCAGTACTTC. This codes for CASSFRGLYEQYF.

The chain carries TRBV20-1 and TRBJ2-5; perhaps TRBD1 as D (5 bases). Trimming removed 5 bases at V and 4 bases at J, with 14 bases between. The CDR3 extends over 13 amino acids. Germline-derived CDR1 and CDR2 are DFQATT and SNEGSKA (reference sequence). The CDR3 DNA sequence: TGCAGTGCTGCAAGGGGTGATTTAGAGACCCAGTACTTC. This gives the protein CSAARGDLETQYF.

V and J are TRBV6-5 and TRBJ1-2, with D hard to call. The CDR3 is 14 amino acids. Germline assignment: CDR1 MNHEY and CDR2 SVGAGI. Deletions cut 2 bases from V and 6 bases from J, with 13 bases between. The CDR3 is CASSYIGDLDGYTF. CDR3 sequence (DNA): TGTGCCAGCAGTTACATTGGGGATCTTGATGGCTACACCTTC.

The chain joins TRBV12-3 or TRBV12-4 to TRBJ2-7; TRBD2 aligns across 11 bases. The CDR3 is 17 residues long. The V and J ends lost 0 bases and 6 bases, in that order; junction bases with no gene match: 10. The CDR3 region has the DNA TGTGCCAGCAGTTTAGCCGCTAGCGGGAGGTCCAGCGGCGAGCAGTACTTC. It is translated as CASSLAASGRSSGEQYF.

DNA of the CDR3: TGTGCCAGCAGCACCTGGGGACAGAAGAACACTGAAGCTTTCTTT. Translating gives CASSTWGQKNTEAFF. The chain carries TRBV3-1 and TRBJ1-1; the match to TRBD1 covers 7 bases. V gave up 5 bases and J gave up 1 base; unmatched junction bases: 7. This CDR3 region has 15 residues. The V gene's germline CDR1 is LGHDT and CDR2 YNNKEL (reference sequence).